The 22 T cell receptor beta chains below come from one sample, sequenced in a study of blood T cells in healthy people across ages (dated by TCRdb to between 2015 and 2016). Library creation used 5' RACE. Sequencing took place on an Illumina HiSeq 2500. The second PCR ran for roughly 7 to 12 cycles and used a J-beta primer mix along with a sample-barcoded 5' primer. TCRdb took the public reads, trimmed them with fastp at Q25, ran MiXCR for clone calling and kept in-frame beta chains. Rows with one shared CDR3 protein collapse into an entry with the most common genes and DNA. Counted in this sample were 1.5 million to 2 million distinct CDR3 sequences; around 36% of them appeared once. The top ten clones comprise around 11% of the sample. The specimen was blood. These receptors were obtained from a woman between 25 and 40 years old in good health.

The genes are TRBV20-1 and TRBJ2-1; the D gene is possibly TRBD2 (6 bases). This CDR3 contains 16 residues. V was trimmed by 5 bases and J by 3 bases, leaving 20 bases between them. Germline V CDR1 and CDR2: DFQATT, SNEGSKA (reference sequence). As DNA, the CDR3 is TGCAGTGCTCGCCCTTTTCCGACGGGGGTCTACAATGAGCAGTTCTTC. Amino acids: CSARPFPTGVYNEQFF.

There are a few counts of this clonotype. The V and J genes are TRBV27 and TRBJ2-5; 11 nucleotides match TRBD2. The DNA end is more similar to TRBJ2-7, so the J call may be wrong. Germline-derived CDR1 and CDR2 are MNHEY and SMNVEV (reference sequence). This CDR3 comprises 16 residues. CDR3 residues: CASTGLAGLGVYEQYF. CDR3 nucleotide sequence: TGTGCCAGCACAGGACTAGCGGGCCTGGGGGTCTACGAGCAGTACTTC.

Many counts were recorded for this clonotype. The rearrangement links TRBV20-1 to TRBJ2-5; TRBD1 might be the D (6 bases). Trimming took 5 bases from V and 0 from J, leaving 10 bases between them. CDR3 size: 13 residues. The germline gives CDR1 DFQATT, CDR2 SNEGSKA (reference sequence). The CDR3 here is CSASRTDQETQYF. The CDR3 DNA is TGCAGTGCTTCCCGGACAGACCAAGAGACCCAGTACTTC.

Of note for this clonotype: A read error may explain this, as a much larger clone is one base away. The V gene is TRBV5-4, the J gene TRBJ2-5; 10 bases fit TRBD2. Germline loops: CDR1 SGHNT, CDR2 YYREEE (reference sequence). This CDR3 has 15 amino acids. V shed 4 bases and J 1 base; nucleotides not matched to a gene: 4. The CDR3 region has the DNA TGTGCCAGCAGCCCGACTAGCGGGCCCCAAGAGACCCAGTACTTC. It specifies CASSPTSGPQETQYF.

This clonotype was counted a few times. This chain links TRBV4-2 with TRBJ2-1; D possibly uses TRBD1 or TRBD2 (5 bases each). The CDR3 contains 13 residues. Germline CDR1 LGHNA, CDR2 YNFKEQ. The V gene lost 1 base and the J gene lost 9 bases, with 10 bases spanning the gap. The CDR3 sequence is CASSQGGAPEQFF. The CDR3, as DNA: TGTGCCAGCAGCCAAGGAGGGGCGCCTGAGCAGTTCTTC.

This chain uses TRBV6-2 or TRBV6-3 with TRBJ2-3; tentatively, D is TRBD1 or TRBD2 (6 bases each). Looked up from germline, CDR1 is MNHEY and CDR2 is SVGEGT. Deletions cut 2 bases from V and 2 bases from J, with 23 bases between. This CDR3 spans 19 amino acids. CDR3 nucleotide sequence: TGTGCCAGCAGTTACCCTTCCTACGGCTGGGGGGCGAACACAGATACGCAGTATTTT. Translating gives CASSYPSYGWGANTDTQYF.

This clonotype was seen only once. The chain combines TRBV20-1 with TRBJ1-1; TRBD1 matches 9 bases. CDR1 is DFQATT, CDR2 SNEGSKA, per germline (reference sequence). The trim removed 6 bases at V and 4 bases at J, leaving 12 bases unmatched. The length of the CDR3 is 15 residues. The CDR3 spells CSALTGGAMGTEAFF. The CDR3 region has the DNA TGCAGTGCCTTAACAGGGGGCGCGATGGGCACTGAAGCTTTCTTT.

CDR3 sequence reads: CASSQVSEGGNQPQHF. The CDR3 coding sequence is TGCGCCAGCAGCCAAGTCTCGGAGGGGGGCAATCAGCCCCAGCATTTT. V and J are TRBV4-1 and TRBJ1-5, with TRBD1 as a possible D gene (6 bases). Per the germline V gene, CDR1 is MGHRA and CDR2 is YSYEKL. V dropped 1 base and J dropped 2 bases, with 12 bases sitting between them. This CDR3 has 16 amino acids.

CDR3 loop: CASSFQWTGQETQYF. The CDR3 DNA sequence: TGCGCCAGCAGCTTCCAATGGACAGGGCAAGAGACCCAGTACTTC. V is TRBV5-1 and J is TRBJ2-5; 8 bases line up with TRBD1. CDR3 size: 15 residues. In germline, CDR1 is SGHRS, CDR2 YFSETQ. The J segment lost 2 bases and the V segment lost 2 bases, leaving 5 bases of the junction unmatched.

The chain couples TRBV7-9 to TRBJ2-6; possible D gene TRBD2, 5 bases. CDR1 is SEHNR, CDR2 FQNEAQ, per germline (reference sequence). The CDR3 contains 16 residues. V was shortened by 1 base and J by 2 bases, with 9 bases between the two germline ends. CDR3 sequence: CASSLVPGAGANVLTF. The CDR3 region has the DNA TGTGCCAGCAGCTTAGTCCCCGGGGCTGGGGCCAACGTCCTGACTTTC.

This clonotype has only a few counts. DNA for the CDR3: TGCGCCAGCAGTGAGTCGATTCCCGGCCAGCGGGGGGGCCTCTACAATGAGCAGTTCTTC. It encodes CASSESIPGQRGGLYNEQFF. This chain connects TRBV10-2 to TRBJ2-1, with TRBD2 matching 10 bases. V gave up 0 bases and J gave up 3 bases; unmatched junction bases: 14. The CDR3 loop spans 20 amino acids. CDR1 and CDR2 from the germline V gene are WSHSY and SAAADI.

The chain uses TRBV5-4 and TRBJ1-4, with 10 bases identical to TRBD1. J gave up 11 bases and V 3 bases, and 10 bases lay outside the gene matches. Germline loops: CDR1 SGHNT, CDR2 YYREEE (reference sequence). The CDR3 consists of 15 residues. As DNA, the CDR3 is TGTGCCAGCAGCTCAACCGACAGGGGGCTAGGGAAACTGTTTTTT. The encoded protein is CASSSTDRGLGKLFF.

The V and J genes are TRBV4-1 and TRBJ1-1; a weak D match, TRBD1 (6 bases). The germline V gene encodes CDR1 MGHRA and CDR2 YSYEKL. The V and J ends lost 1 base and 1 base respectively, with 16 bases between them. CDR3 length equals 17 residues. Written as DNA, the CDR3 is TGCGCCAGCAGCCAAGGGCCAGTGGGGGCCAAGAACACTGAAGCTTTCTTT. Translation gives CASSQGPVGAKNTEAFF.

This chain joins TRBV5-1 and TRBJ2-1; 10 nucleotides match TRBD1. Germline V gene lookup returns CDR1 SGHRS and CDR2 YFSETQ. The CDR3 extends over 14 amino acids. The trim removed 4 bases at V and 8 bases at J, leaving 6 bases unmatched. The CDR3 protein is CASSGQGGWDEQFF. The CDR3 DNA reads as TGCGCCAGCAGCGGACAGGGGGGATGGGATGAGCAGTTCTTC.

Comments on this clonotype: This sequence may be a read error, since a much larger clone differs from it by one base. The chain uses TRBV3-1 and TRBJ1-5, with D maybe TRBD1 (6 bases). Germline CDR1 LGHDT, CDR2 YNNKEL (reference sequence). This CDR3 contains 14 residues. CDR3 region: CACSRGQNNQPQHF. CDR3 DNA sequence: TGTGCCTGCAGCCGAGGACAGAACAATCAGCCCCAGCATTTT.

This clonotype has just a few counts. The gene calls are TRBV4-1 and TRBJ2-4, with 8 bases that match TRBD1. The length of the CDR3 is 14 residues. V was pared by 0 bases and J by 12 bases, with 7 bases of the junction left unmatched. The germline CDR1 and CDR2 sequences are MGHRA and YSYEKL. CDR3 nucleotide sequence: TGCGCCAGCAGCCAAGACGGACAGGGCGGGTATCAGTACTTC. Its translation: CASSQDGQGGYQYF.

The genes are TRBV7-8 and TRBJ2-1; D is perhaps TRBD2 (5 bases). Trimming took off 1 base at V and 4 bases at J, with 11 bases between the two ends. Germline CDR1 is SGHVS and CDR2 is FQNEAQ. The CDR3 has 15 residues. Here the CDR3 DNA reads TGTGCCAGCAGCTTAGAGCTAGCCATATACAATGAGCAGTTCTTC. As protein: CASSLELAIYNEQFF.

The chain combines TRBV29-1 with TRBJ1-1; no firm D call. Germline CDR1 SQVTM, CDR2 ANQGSEA. Between the trimmed V and J ends, which lost 4 bases and 1 base, there was a span of 7 bases. This CDR3 region has 12 residues. The CDR3 spells CSVVYKNTEAFF. The CDR3 coding sequence is TGCAGCGTTGTTTATAAGAACACTGAAGCTTTCTTT.

CDR3 amino acids: CASSLKGWGEQPQHF. The CDR3 DNA sequence: TGTGCCAGCAGTTTGAAAGGATGGGGAGAACAGCCCCAGCATTTT. V is TRBV27 and J is TRBJ1-5; unclear D gene. CDR1 MNHEY and CDR2 SMNVEV come from the germline V gene (reference sequence). Trimming cost V 3 bases and J 7 bases, with 16 bases left between them. The length of the CDR3 is 15 residues.

V usage is TRBV20-1 and J usage is TRBJ1-6, with 9 bases aligning to TRBD1. Germline V gene sequence: CDR1 DFQATT, CDR2 SNEGSKA (reference sequence). Unmatched junction bases numbered 3, after V lost 6 bases and J lost 9 bases. The length of the CDR3 is 12 residues. The CDR3 reads CSAGTGLSPLHF. The CDR3 DNA follows: TGCAGTGCCGGGACAGGGCTTTCACCCCTCCACTTT.

The chain is built from TRBV7-9 and TRBJ2-2; 7 bases are shared with TRBD2. This CDR3 is built from 11 residues. V was pared by 8 bases and J by 11 bases, with 5 bases of the junction left unmatched. Germline CDR1 reads SEHNR; CDR2 reads FQNEAQ (reference sequence). As DNA, the CDR3 is TGTGCCAGCGTCACGGGGGGAGAGCTGTTTTTT. It specifies CASVTGGELFF.

This clonotype was observed a handful of times. The chain links TRBV25-1 to TRBJ2-1; D gene uncertain. CDR3 size: 14 residues. V shed 2 bases and J shed 6 bases, with 11 bases lying between them. CDR1 is MGHDK and CDR2 is SYGVNS in the germline V gene. This CDR3 is CASSESYVSNEQFF. The CDR3 DNA sequence: TGTGCCAGCAGTGAAAGCTACGTTTCCAATGAGCAGTTCTTC.